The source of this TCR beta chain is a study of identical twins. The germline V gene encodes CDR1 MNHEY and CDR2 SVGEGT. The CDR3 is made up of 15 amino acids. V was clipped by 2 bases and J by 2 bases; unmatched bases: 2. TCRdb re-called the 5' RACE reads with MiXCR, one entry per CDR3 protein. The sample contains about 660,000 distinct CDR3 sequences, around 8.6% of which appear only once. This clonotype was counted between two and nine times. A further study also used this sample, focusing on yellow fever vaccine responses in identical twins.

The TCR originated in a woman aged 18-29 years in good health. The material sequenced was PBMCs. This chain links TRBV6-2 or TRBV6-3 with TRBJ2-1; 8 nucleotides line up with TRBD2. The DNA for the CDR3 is TGTGCCAGCAGTTACGCACTAGCGGCCTACAATGAGCAGTTCTTC. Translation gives CASSYALAAYNEQFF.